These 13 T cell receptor beta chains came from one sample sequenced in a study of blood T cell repertoires in COVID-19. Some clones are missing from TCRdb's copy, which holds only in-frame ones; the method was immunoSEQ multiplex PCR. The data contain about 130,000 clones, over 75% of them singletons. The sample consisted of peripheral blood. Receptor source: a man aged 25 to 40 with COVID-19, enrolled during active disease.

V gene TRBV19 combines with J gene TRBJ1-2; 9 bases align to TRBD1. Trimming took 6 bases from V and 7 from J; bases not matched to a gene: 3. The CDR3 runs 12 residues. Germline CDR1 LNHDA, CDR2 SQIVND (reference sequence). The CDR3 DNA sequence: TGTGCCAGTAGGGGACAGGGTTTTGGCTACACCTTC. This encodes CASRGQGFGYTF.

This clone was observed a single time. This chain connects TRBV5-5 to TRBJ1-3; TRBD1 is a possible D gene (6 bases). The germline gives CDR1 SGHKS, CDR2 YYEKEE (reference sequence). The CDR3 is 15 residues long. Trimming removed 7 bases from V and 0 bases from J, with 14 bases in between. The CDR3: CASGRTGLSGNTIYF. DNA for the CDR3: TGTGCCAGCGGAAGAACAGGGCTCTCTGGAAACACCATATATTTT.

This clone was recorded only once. The rearrangement uses TRBV2 and TRBJ1-2; D possibly corresponds to TRBD1 (5 bases). Deletions cut 11 bases from V and 5 bases from J, with 15 bases between. CDR3 size: 12 residues. In germline, CDR1 is SNHLY, CDR2 FYNNEI. CDR3 in DNA: TGTGCCGGGGGGTTGAGGTCATATGGCTACACCTTC. Translated: CAGGLRSYGYTF.

In its sample, this clone was seen a few times. V gene TRBV15 combines with J gene TRBJ1-3; a possible D gene is TRBD1 (6 bases). Germline V gene data show CDR1 as LNHNV and CDR2 as YYDKDF (reference sequence). The V gene lost 3 bases and the J gene lost 0 bases, with 9 bases spanning the gap. CDR3 length: 15 residues. The DNA for the CDR3 is TGTGCCACCAGCAGTGGACAGTACTCTGGAAACACCATATATTTT. Its translation is CATSSGQYSGNTIYF.

The rearrangement uses TRBV18 and TRBJ2-7; a weak D match, TRBD2 (6 bases). The CDR3 runs to 12 residues. V lost 4 bases and J lost 7, with 11 bases in between. CDR1 and CDR2 (germline): KGHSH, LQKENI. The CDR3 DNA follows: TGTGCCAGCTCACTATCTGCGGGAGAGCAGTACTTC. It is translated as CASSLSAGEQYF.

The chain couples TRBV12-5 to TRBJ1-1; D is perhaps TRBD1 (6 bases). Per the germline V gene, CDR1 is LGHNT and CDR2 is FRNRAP. This CDR3 spans 13 amino acids. V dropped 1 base and J dropped 8 bases, with 11 bases sitting between them. The chain's CDR3 is CASGLEQGTEAFF. DNA of the CDR3: TGTGCTAGTGGTTTGGAACAGGGTACAGAAGCTTTCTTT.

The chain links TRBV6-5 to TRBJ2-2, with TRBD1 matching over 12 bases. The CDR3 length is 16 residues. Germline CDR1 is MNHEY and CDR2 is SVGAGI. With 0 bases clipped from V and 7 bases from J, the junction kept 3 bases outside the gene matches. CDR3 nucleotide sequence: TGTGCCAGCAGTTACTCCGGGACAGGGGGCGGCGGGGAGCTGTTTTTT. Translated, it gives CASSYSGTGGGGELFF.

The chain combines TRBV27 with TRBJ1-4, with 10 bases that match TRBD1. The CDR3 length is 15 residues. CDR1 MNHEY and CDR2 SMNVEV come from the germline V gene (reference sequence). J was trimmed by 7 bases and V by 5 bases; bases with no gene match: 7. The CDR3 region is CASSLRQGAVEKLFF. In DNA form, the CDR3 reads TGTGCCAGCAGTCTTCGACAGGGGGCTGTTGAAAAACTGTTTTTT.

The gene calls are TRBV7-9 and TRBJ1-1; D gene uncertain. Germline loops: CDR1 SEHNR, CDR2 FQNEAQ (reference sequence). The CDR3 consists of 17 residues. The V end was cut by 0 bases, the J end by 0 bases, with 14 bases between. CDR3 amino acids: CASSLARAVGMNTEAFF. The CDR3 DNA reads as TGTGCCAGCAGCTTAGCGAGAGCCGTCGGGATGAACACTGAAGCTTTCTTT.

This sequence joins TRBV7-9 and TRBJ1-1; possible D gene TRBD1, 5 bases. Trimming pared 1 base from V and 0 bases from J, leaving 6 bases between. This CDR3 is 14 amino acids long. The germline V gene encodes CDR1 SEHNR and CDR2 FQNEAQ (reference sequence). DNA for the CDR3: TGTGCCAGCAGCTTAGGACAGATGAACACTGAAGCTTTCTTT. Translated: CASSLGQMNTEAFF. Using reference TRBV7-9 and TRBJ1-1 for the parts outside the CDR3, the full variable domain is DTGVSQNPRHKITKRGQNVTFRCDPISEHNRLYWYRQTLGQGPEFLTYFQNEAQLEKSRLLSDRFSAERPKGSFSTLEIQRTEQGDSAMYLCASSLGQMNTEAFFGQGTRLTVV.

The rearrangement links TRBV5-8 to TRBJ2-5; 8 bases map to TRBD1. This CDR3 spans 14 amino acids. Germline CDR1 and CDR2: SGHTS and YDEGEE. After removal of 1 base from V and 7 bases from J, the junction contained 6 bases not matched to a gene. The CDR3 bases are TGTGCCAGCAGCTTGTGGCAGGGGGCAGGGACCCAGTACTTC. It codes for CASSLWQGAGTQYF.

The V gene is TRBV7-7, the J gene TRBJ1-1; a possible D gene is TRBD1 (5 bases). Trimming removed 5 bases at V and 1 base at J, with 8 bases between. CDR1 is SSHAT and CDR2 is FNYEAQ in the germline V gene (reference sequence). The CDR3 runs to 13 residues. CDR3 protein: CASSRDRNTEAFF. The CDR3 coding sequence is TGTGCCAGCAGCCGCGACAGGAACACTGAAGCTTTCTTT.

This chain connects TRBV5-1 to TRBJ2-1; D may be TRBD1 (7 bases). There are 15 residues in the CDR3. The germline V and J ends were trimmed by 4 bases and 0 bases, with 11 bases remaining between them. The germline gives CDR1 SGHRS, CDR2 YFSETQ. This CDR3 reads CASSGQGGSYNEQFF. Here the CDR3 DNA reads TGCGCCAGCAGCGGGCAGGGGGGCTCCTACAATGAGCAGTTCTTC. The variable domain in full, with the rest retrieved from reference TRBV5-1 and TRBJ2-1, is KAGVTQTPRYLIKTRGQQVTLSCSPISGHRSVSWYQQTPGQGLQFLFEYFSETQRNKGNFPGRFSGRQFSNSRSEMNVSTLELGDSALYLCASSGQGGSYNEQFFGPGTRLTVL.